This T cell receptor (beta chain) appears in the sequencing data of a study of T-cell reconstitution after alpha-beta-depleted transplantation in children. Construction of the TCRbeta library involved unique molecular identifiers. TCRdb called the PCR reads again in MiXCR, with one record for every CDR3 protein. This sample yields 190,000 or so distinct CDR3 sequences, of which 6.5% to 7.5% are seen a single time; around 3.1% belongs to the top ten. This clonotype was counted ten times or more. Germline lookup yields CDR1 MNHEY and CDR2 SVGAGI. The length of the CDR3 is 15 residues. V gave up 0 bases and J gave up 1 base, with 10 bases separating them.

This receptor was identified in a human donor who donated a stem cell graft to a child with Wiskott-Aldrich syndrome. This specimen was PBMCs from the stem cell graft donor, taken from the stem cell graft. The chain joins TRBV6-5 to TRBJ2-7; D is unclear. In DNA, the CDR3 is TGTGCCAGCAGTTACTCGTCACACGCTTCCTACGAGCAGTACTTC. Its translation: CASSYSSHASYEQYF.